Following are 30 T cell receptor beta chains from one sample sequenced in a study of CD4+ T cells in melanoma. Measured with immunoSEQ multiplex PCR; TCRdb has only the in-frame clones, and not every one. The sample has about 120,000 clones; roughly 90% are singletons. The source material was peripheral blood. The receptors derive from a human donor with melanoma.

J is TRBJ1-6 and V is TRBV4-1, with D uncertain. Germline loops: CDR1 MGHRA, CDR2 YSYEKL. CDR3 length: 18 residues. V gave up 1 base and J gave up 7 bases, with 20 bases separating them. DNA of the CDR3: TGCGCCAGCAGCCAAGTACTAACAGAGATTGTCTTGAATTCACCCCTCCACTTT. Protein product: CASSQVLTEIVLNSPLHF.

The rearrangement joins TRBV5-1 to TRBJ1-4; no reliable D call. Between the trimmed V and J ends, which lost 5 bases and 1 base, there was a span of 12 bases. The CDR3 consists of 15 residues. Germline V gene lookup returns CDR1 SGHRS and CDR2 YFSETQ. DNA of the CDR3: TGCGCCAGCAGTGTTGGCACCAGAACTAATGAAAAACTGTTTTTT. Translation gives CASSVGTRTNEKLFF.

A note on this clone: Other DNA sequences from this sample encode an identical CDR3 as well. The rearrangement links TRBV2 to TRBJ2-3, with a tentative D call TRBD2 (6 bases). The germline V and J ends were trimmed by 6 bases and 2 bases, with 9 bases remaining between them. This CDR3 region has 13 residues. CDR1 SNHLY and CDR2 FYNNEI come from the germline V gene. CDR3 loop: CASRWDSTDTQYF. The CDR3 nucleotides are TGTGCCAGCAGGTGGGACTCCACAGATACGCAGTATTTT.

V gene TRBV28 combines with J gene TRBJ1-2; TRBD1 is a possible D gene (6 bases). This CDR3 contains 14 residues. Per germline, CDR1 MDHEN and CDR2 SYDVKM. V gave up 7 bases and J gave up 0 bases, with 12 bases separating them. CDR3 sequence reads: CASTLTGANYGYTF. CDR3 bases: TGTGCCAGCACCTTGACAGGAGCTAACTATGGCTACACCTTC.

CDR3 sequence: CAWTEGGDTQYF. DNA of the CDR3: TGTGCCTGGACTGAGGGGGGAGATACGCAGTATTTT. The chain joins TRBV30 to TRBJ2-3; D might be TRBD1 or TRBD2, each matching 6 bases. CDR1 and CDR2 (germline): GTSNPN, SVGIG (reference sequence). This CDR3 contains 12 residues. V lost 4 bases and J 5 bases, leaving 10 bases between the germline ends.

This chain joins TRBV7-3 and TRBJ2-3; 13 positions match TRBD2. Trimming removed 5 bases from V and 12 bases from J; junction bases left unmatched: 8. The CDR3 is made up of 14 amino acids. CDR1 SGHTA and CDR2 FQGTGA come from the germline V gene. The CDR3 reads CASSPGLAGTPQYF. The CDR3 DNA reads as TGTGCCAGCAGCCCGGGACTAGCGGGGACCCCTCAGTATTTT.

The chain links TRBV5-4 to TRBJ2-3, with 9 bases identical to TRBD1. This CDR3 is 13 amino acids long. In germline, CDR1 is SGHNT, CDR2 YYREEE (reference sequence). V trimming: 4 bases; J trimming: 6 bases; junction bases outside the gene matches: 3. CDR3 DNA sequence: TGTGCCAGCAGCGCGGACAGGGGTGATACGCAGTATTTT. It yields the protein CASSADRGDTQYF.

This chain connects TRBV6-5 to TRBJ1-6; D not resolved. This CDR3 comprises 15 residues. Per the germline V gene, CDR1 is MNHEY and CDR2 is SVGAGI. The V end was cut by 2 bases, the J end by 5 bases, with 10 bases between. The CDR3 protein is CASSYDRPHNSPLHF. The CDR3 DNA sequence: TGTGCCAGCAGTTACGATCGACCTCATAATTCACCCCTCCACTTT.

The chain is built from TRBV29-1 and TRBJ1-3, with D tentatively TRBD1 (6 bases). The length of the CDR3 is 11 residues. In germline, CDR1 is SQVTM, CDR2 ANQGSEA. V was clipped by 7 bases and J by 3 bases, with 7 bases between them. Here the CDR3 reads CSGRGGNTIYF. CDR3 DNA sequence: TGCAGCGGCAGGGGTGGAAACACCATATATTTT.

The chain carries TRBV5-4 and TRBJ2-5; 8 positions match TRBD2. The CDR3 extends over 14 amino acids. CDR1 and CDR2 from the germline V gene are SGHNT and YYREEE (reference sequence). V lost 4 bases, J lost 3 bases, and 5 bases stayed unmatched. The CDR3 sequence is CASSPGGAKETQYF. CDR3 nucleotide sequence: TGTGCCAGCAGCCCCGGGGGGGCCAAAGAGACCCAGTACTTC. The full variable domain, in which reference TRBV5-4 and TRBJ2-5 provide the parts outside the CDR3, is ETGVTQSPTHLIKTRGQQVTLRCSSQSGHNTVSWYQQALGQGPQFIFQYYREEENGRGNFPPRFSGLQFPNYSSELNVNALELDDSALYLCASSPGGAKETQYFGPGTRLLVL.

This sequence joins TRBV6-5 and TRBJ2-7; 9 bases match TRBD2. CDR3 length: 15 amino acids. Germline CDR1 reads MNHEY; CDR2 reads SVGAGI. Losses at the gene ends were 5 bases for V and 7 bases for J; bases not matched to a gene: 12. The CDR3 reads CASSTAGGRASEQYF. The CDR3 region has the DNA TGTGCCAGCAGTACCGCCGGCGGGAGGGCCTCGGAGCAGTACTTC.

CDR3 in amino acids: CASSEFLAGLYEQYF. CDR3 nucleotides: TGTGCCAGCAGTGAATTCCTAGCGGGATTGTACGAGCAGTACTTC. This rearrangement joins TRBV6-1 to TRBJ2-7; 9 bases map to TRBD2. Germline trimming cut 2 bases from V and 4 bases from J; bases unmatched to any gene: 6. The CDR3 covers 15 residues. Germline V lookup: CDR1 MNHNS, CDR2 SASEGT.

CDR3 sequence reads: CASSKPGAGTQYF. In DNA form, the CDR3 reads TGTGCCAGCAGCAAACCAGGGGCTGGGACCCAGTACTTC. This chain uses TRBV5-5 with TRBJ2-5; tentative D call: TRBD1 (6 bases). The CDR3 has 13 amino acids. The ends were cut back, 4 bases at V and 7 bases at J, with 14 bases in the middle. CDR1 and CDR2 (germline): SGHKS, YYEKEE (reference sequence).

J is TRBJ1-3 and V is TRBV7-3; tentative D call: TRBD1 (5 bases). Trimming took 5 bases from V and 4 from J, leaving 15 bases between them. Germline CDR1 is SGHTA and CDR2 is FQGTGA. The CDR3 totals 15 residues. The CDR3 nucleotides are TGTGCCAGCAGCCCTGGGGGATCGTCCGGAAACACCATATATTTT. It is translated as CASSPGGSSGNTIYF. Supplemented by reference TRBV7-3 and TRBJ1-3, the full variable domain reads GAGVSQTPSNKVTEKGKYVELRCDPISGHTALYWYRQSLGQGPEFLIYFQGTGAADDSGLPNDRFFAVRPEGSVSTLKIQRTERGDSAVYLCASSPGGSSGNTIYFGEGSWLTVV.

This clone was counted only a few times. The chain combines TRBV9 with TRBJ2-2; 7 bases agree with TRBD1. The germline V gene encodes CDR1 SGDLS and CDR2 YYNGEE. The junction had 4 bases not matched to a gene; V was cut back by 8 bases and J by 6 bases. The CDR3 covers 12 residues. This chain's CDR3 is CASRGRSGELFF. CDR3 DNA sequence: TGTGCCAGTAGGGGGCGTTCCGGGGAGCTGTTTTTT.

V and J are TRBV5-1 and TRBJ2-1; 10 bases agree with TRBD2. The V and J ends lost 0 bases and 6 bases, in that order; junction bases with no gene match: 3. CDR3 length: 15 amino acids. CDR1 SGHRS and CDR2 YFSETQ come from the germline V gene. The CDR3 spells CASSLDSGRANEQFF. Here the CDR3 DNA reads TGCGCCAGCAGCTTGGACAGCGGGAGGGCCAATGAGCAGTTCTTC. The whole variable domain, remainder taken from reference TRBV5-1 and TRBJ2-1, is KAGVTQTPRYLIKTRGQQVTLSCSPISGHRSVSWYQQTPGQGLQFLFEYFSETQRNKGNFPGRFSGRQFSNSRSEMNVSTLELGDSALYLCASSLDSGRANEQFFGPGTRLTVL.

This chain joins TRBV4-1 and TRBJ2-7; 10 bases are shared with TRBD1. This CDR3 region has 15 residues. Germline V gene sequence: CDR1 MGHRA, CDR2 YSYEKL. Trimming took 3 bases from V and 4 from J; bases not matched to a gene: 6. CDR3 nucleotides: TGCGCCAGCAGCCAGCCGGGACAGGGGATTTACGAGCAGTACTTC. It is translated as CASSQPGQGIYEQYF.

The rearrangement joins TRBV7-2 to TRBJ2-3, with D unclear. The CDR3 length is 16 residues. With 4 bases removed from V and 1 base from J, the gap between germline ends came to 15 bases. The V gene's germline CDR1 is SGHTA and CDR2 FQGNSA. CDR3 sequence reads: CASSSGWGSGTDTQYF. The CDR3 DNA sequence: TGTGCCAGCAGCTCTGGGTGGGGTTCTGGCACAGATACGCAGTATTTT.

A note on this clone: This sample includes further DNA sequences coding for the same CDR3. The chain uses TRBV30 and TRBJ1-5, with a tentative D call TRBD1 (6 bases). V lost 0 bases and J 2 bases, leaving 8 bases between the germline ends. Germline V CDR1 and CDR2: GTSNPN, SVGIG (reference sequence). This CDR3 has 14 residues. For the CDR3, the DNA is TGTGCCTGGAGTGTACAGGGTGGCAATCAGCCCCAGCATTTT. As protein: CAWSVQGGNQPQHF.

The DNA of the CDR3 is TGTGCCAGCAGTTACTCCCCAGGATTGAACACTGAAGCTTTCTTT. Its protein is CASSYSPGLNTEAFF. The chain has TRBV6-5 and TRBJ1-1, with D hard to call. CDR3 length equals 15 residues. CDR1 is MNHEY, CDR2 SVGAGI, per germline. V was cut by 0 bases and J by 0 bases, with 8 bases left in between.

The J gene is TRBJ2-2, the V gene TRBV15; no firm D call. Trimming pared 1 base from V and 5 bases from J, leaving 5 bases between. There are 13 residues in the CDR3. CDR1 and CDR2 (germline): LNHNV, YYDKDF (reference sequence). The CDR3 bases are TGTGCCACCAGCAGAGGGGCAACCGGGGAGCTGTTTTTT. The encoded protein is CATSRGATGELFF.

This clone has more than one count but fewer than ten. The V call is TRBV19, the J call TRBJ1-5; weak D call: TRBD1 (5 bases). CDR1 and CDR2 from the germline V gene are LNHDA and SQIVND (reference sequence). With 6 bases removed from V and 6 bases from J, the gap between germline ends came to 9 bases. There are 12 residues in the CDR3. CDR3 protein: CASRAGSQPQHF. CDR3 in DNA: TGTGCCAGTAGGGCAGGGAGTCAGCCCCAGCATTTT.

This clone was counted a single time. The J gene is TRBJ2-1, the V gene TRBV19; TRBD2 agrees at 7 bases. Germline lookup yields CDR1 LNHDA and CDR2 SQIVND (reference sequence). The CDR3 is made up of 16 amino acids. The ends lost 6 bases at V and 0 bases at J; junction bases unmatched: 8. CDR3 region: CASSKGASGSYNEQFF. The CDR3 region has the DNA TGTGCCAGTAGCAAAGGGGCTAGCGGCTCCTACAATGAGCAGTTCTTC.

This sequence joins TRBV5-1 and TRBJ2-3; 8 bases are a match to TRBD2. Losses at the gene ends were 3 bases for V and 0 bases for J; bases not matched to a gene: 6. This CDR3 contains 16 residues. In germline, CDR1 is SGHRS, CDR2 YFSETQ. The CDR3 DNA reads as TGCGCCAGCAGCTCGGGACTAGGGACTAGCACAGATACGCAGTATTTT. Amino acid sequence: CASSSGLGTSTDTQYF.

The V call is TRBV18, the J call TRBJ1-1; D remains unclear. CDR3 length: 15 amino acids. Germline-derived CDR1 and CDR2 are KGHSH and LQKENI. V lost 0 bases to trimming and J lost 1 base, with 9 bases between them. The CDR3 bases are TGTGCCAGCTCACCACCAGGGTCAAGGAACACTGAAGCTTTCTTT. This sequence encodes CASSPPGSRNTEAFF.

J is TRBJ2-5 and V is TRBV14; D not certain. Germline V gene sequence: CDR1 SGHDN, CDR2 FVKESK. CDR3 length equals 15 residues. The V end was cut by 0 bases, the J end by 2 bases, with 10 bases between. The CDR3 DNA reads TGTGCCAGCAGCCAAGACCTGGGGTGGCAAGAGACCCAGTACTTC. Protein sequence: CASSQDLGWQETQYF.

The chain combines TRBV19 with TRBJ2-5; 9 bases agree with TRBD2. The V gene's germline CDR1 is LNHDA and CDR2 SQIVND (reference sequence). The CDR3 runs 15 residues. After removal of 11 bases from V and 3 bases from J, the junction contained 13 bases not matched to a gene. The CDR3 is CASSARRGGKETQYF. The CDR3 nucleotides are TGTGCCTCCTCCGCTAGGCGGGGGGGCAAAGAGACCCAGTACTTC.

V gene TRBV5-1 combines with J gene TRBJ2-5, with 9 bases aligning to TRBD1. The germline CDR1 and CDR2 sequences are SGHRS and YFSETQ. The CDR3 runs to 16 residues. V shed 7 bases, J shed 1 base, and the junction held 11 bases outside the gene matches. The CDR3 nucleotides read TGCGCCAGCGGGACAGGGTGGGGCTCGTCCCAAGAGACCCAGTACTTC. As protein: CASGTGWGSSQETQYF. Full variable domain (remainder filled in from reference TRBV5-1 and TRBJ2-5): KAGVTQTPRYLIKTRGQQVTLSCSPISGHRSVSWYQQTPGQGLQFLFEYFSETQRNKGNFPGRFSGRQFSNSRSEMNVSTLELGDSALYLCASGTGWGSSQETQYFGPGTRLLVL.

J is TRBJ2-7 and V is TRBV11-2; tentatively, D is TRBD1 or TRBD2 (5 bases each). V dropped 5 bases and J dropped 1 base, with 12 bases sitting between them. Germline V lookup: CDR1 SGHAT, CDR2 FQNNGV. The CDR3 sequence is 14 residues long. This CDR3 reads CASSLYGASYEQYF. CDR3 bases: TGTGCCAGCAGCCTCTACGGGGCATCCTACGAGCAGTACTTC.

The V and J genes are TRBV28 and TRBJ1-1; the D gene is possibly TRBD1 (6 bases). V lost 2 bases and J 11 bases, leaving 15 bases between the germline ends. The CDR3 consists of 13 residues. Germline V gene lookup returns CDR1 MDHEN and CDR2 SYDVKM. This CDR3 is CASSLRSTGQAFF. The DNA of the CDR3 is TGTGCCAGCAGTTTACGAAGTACAGGGCAGGCTTTCTTT.